A single sample gave rise to the 18 T cell receptor beta chains below, sequenced in a study of technical replicates of blood from a handful of donors (TCRdb year 2017). The library was made by the immunoSEQ multiplex PCR assay. TCRdb retrieved this table from immuneACCESS and kept in-frame rearrangements only. Not all clones are present; in checked studies, unresolved V genes account for under half, and no reason is known for the remainder. Across this sample there are around 83,000 clones, with approximately 91% seen only once. The biggest ten clones account for 0.3% to 0.5% of the sample. Sequenced material: T cells isolated from PBMCs. These receptors originate from a human donor in good health. Some clones in this sample may be carry-over from other donors' samples.

This clone was seen once. This sequence joins TRBV30 and TRBJ2-7, with D possibly being TRBD2 (5 bases). CDR1 GTSNPN and CDR2 SVGIG come from the germline V gene (reference sequence). This CDR3 comprises 13 residues. Trimming removed 2 bases at V and 6 bases at J, with 14 bases between. CDR3 in amino acids: CAWSRGSFSEQYF. The CDR3 coding sequence is TGTGCCTGGAGTCGAGGGTCTTTTTCCGAGCAGTACTTC.

The chain couples TRBV7-3 to TRBJ2-7; 7 nucleotides match TRBD1. Germline V gives CDR1 SGHTA, CDR2 FQGTGA. The CDR3 totals 13 residues. With V trimmed by 5 bases and J by 5 bases, 6 bases remained unmatched. CDR3 sequence: CASSPTTGNEQYF. CDR3 in DNA: TGTGCCAGCAGCCCGACGACAGGGAACGAGCAGTACTTC. Together with reference TRBV7-3 and TRBJ2-7, the CDR3 gives the full variable domain: GAGVSQTPSNKVTEKGKYVELRCDPISGHTALYWYRQSLGQGPEFLIYFQGTGAADDSGLPNDRFFAVRPEGSVSTLKIQRTERGDSAVYLCASSPTTGNEQYFGPGTRLTVT.

The chain is built from TRBV5-6 and TRBJ2-3; D gene uncertain. Trimming took 1 base from V and 1 from J, leaving 4 bases between them. Germline V gives CDR1 SGHDT, CDR2 YYEEEE. The CDR3 is 13 residues long. CDR3 amino acids: CASSLPGTDTQYF. The CDR3 DNA reads as TGTGCCAGCAGCTTGCCCGGCACAGATACGCAGTATTTT.

This clone was seen only once. The J gene is TRBJ2-3, the V gene TRBV9, with TRBD2 matching 10 bases. There are 16 residues in the CDR3. Germline CDR1 reads SGDLS; CDR2 reads YYNGEE. V shed 3 bases and J 6 bases; nucleotides not matched to a gene: 10. The CDR3 DNA reads as TGTGCCAGCAGCGCCCGAGCTAGCGGGAGCAGCGATACGCAGTATTTT. It translates to CASSARASGSSDTQYF.

The chain combines TRBV6-1 with TRBJ1-5; D gene unclear. V lost 4 bases and J 3 bases, leaving 7 bases between the germline ends. The CDR3 covers 13 residues. CDR1 and CDR2 (germline): MNHNS, SASEGT. The DNA of the CDR3 is TGTGCCAGCAGTGGTCAGAACAATCAGCCCCAGCATTTT. Translation gives CASSGQNNQPQHF.

The J gene is TRBJ1-1, the V gene TRBV5-6; no clear D. Germline assignment: CDR1 SGHDT and CDR2 YYEEEE. The V gene lost 2 bases and the J gene lost 2 bases, with 16 bases spanning the gap. The CDR3 spans 16 residues. The CDR3 bases are TGTGCCAGCAGCTTTTCAGGTTACAGTCTAAACACTGAAGCTTTCTTT. Its protein product is CASSFSGYSLNTEAFF.

The CDR3 sequence: CATMSGTSYEQYF. The CDR3 region has the DNA TGTGCCACCATGAGCGGGACGTCCTACGAGCAGTACTTC. The chain recombines TRBV11-3 with TRBJ2-7; 7 bases agree with TRBD2. The CDR3 is 13 amino acids. Germline trimming cut 10 bases from V and 1 base from J; bases unmatched to any gene: 7. Germline CDR1 is SGHNT and CDR2 is YENEEA.

The rearrangement uses TRBV9 and TRBJ1-2, with 8 nucleotides matching TRBD1. CDR3 length: 15 amino acids. The germline V gene has CDR1 SGDLS and CDR2 YYNGEE. The junction had 12 bases not matched to a gene; V was cut back by 7 bases and J by 4 bases. CDR3 DNA sequence: TGTGCCAGCGGACAGGGATTGGGATCCCCCTATGGCTACACCTTC. Encoded protein: CASGQGLGSPYGYTF. The full variable domain, completed using reference TRBV9 and TRBJ1-2, is DSGVTQTPKHLITATGQRVTLRCSPRSGDLSVYWYQQSLDQGLQFLIQYYNGEERAKGNILERFSAQQFPDLHSELNLSSLELGDSALYFCASGQGLGSPYGYTFGSGTRLTVV.

The V call is TRBV9, the J call TRBJ2-4; 8 nucleotides agree with TRBD2. V lost 4 bases to trimming and J lost 6 bases; unmatched junction nucleotides: 12. The length of the CDR3 is 16 residues. Per the germline V gene, CDR1 is SGDLS and CDR2 is YYNGEE. Here the CDR3 reads CASSPSRGTRINIQYF. The CDR3 region has the DNA TGTGCCAGCAGCCCATCTCGCGGGACTAGGATAAACATTCAGTACTTC.

V is TRBV27 and J is TRBJ2-1; 7 nucleotides align to TRBD2. V was pared by 7 bases and J by 0 bases, with 6 bases of the junction left unmatched. The CDR3 runs to 15 residues. Germline CDR1 reads MNHEY; CDR2 reads SMNVEV (reference sequence). The CDR3: CASTWGRGSYNEQFF. Written as DNA, the CDR3 is TGTGCCAGCACTTGGGGGAGGGGCTCCTACAATGAGCAGTTCTTC.

The V and J genes are TRBV7-9 and TRBJ2-5, with TRBD2 matching over 13 bases. The DNA end is a closer match to TRBJ2-7, so the J assignment may be wrong. CDR1 and CDR2 (germline): SEHNR, FQNEAQ (reference sequence). The CDR3 is 18 residues long. CDR3 region: CASSFGTSGREGSYEQYF. CDR3 nucleotide sequence: TGTGCCAGCAGCTTTGGAACTAGCGGGAGGGAAGGGTCCTACGAGCAGTACTTC.

This chain connects TRBV6-5 to TRBJ1-5; no clear D gene. V was pared by 4 bases and J by 10 bases, with 11 bases between. Germline CDR1 and CDR2: MNHEY and SVGAGI. This CDR3 spans 12 amino acids. The CDR3 here is CASSSGSVPQHF. For the CDR3, the DNA is TGTGCCAGCAGTTCCGGGTCGGTACCCCAGCATTTT.

This clone was seen a few times. The CDR3 is CASSHPWGVNSGNTIYF. The CDR3, as DNA: TGTGCCAGCAGCCACCCCTGGGGAGTCAACTCTGGAAACACCATATATTTT. This chain connects TRBV14 to TRBJ1-3; D is ambiguous. V was clipped by 3 bases and J by 0 bases, with 15 bases between them. Looked up from germline, CDR1 is SGHDN and CDR2 is FVKESK. The CDR3 consists of 17 residues.

The chain has TRBV5-1 and TRBJ2-7; TRBD1 agrees at 10 bases. The J segment lost 2 bases and the V segment lost 4 bases, leaving 6 bases of the junction unmatched. The CDR3 extends over 15 amino acids. Germline CDR1 is SGHRS and CDR2 is YFSETQ. The CDR3 protein is CASSPGQGLTYEQYF. The CDR3 region has the DNA TGCGCCAGCAGCCCGGGACAGGGGTTAACCTACGAGCAGTACTTC.

This chain joins TRBV7-9 and TRBJ1-2; a possible D gene is TRBD1 (5 bases). Germline assignment: CDR1 SEHNR and CDR2 FQNEAQ (reference sequence). Trimming cost V 5 bases and J 4 bases, with 14 bases left between them. There are 14 residues in the CDR3. CDR3 DNA sequence: TGTGCCAGCAGCCAATTAGGGGTAGTCTATGGCTACACCTTC. Its protein product is CASSQLGVVYGYTF.

The J gene is TRBJ2-7, the V gene TRBV19, with 8 bases lining up with TRBD2. There are 15 residues in the CDR3. CDR1 is LNHDA, CDR2 SQIVND, per germline (reference sequence). The ends lost 3 bases at V and 3 bases at J; junction bases unmatched: 7. CDR3 coding DNA: TGTGCCAGTAGTATTGGCGGGAGGTACAGCTACGAGCAGTACTTC. Its translation: CASSIGGRYSYEQYF.

The rearrangement links TRBV28 to TRBJ2-7; TRBD1 matches at 9 bases. The CDR3 spans 15 residues. CDR1 is MDHEN, CDR2 SYDVKM, per germline. V lost 5 bases to trimming and J lost 6 bases; unmatched junction nucleotides: 11. CDR3 amino acids: CASSPQDRGNSEQYF. The CDR3 bases are TGTGCCAGCAGTCCCCAGGACAGGGGTAATTCCGAGCAGTACTTC.

The V and J genes are TRBV6-1 and TRBJ1-1, with no clear D. Trimming removed 5 bases from V and 7 bases from J, with 11 bases in between. The germline V gene encodes CDR1 MNHNS and CDR2 SASEGT. This CDR3 is 12 amino acids long. CDR3 amino acids: CASSSWGGEAFF. The CDR3 nucleotides read TGTGCCAGCAGTTCTTGGGGAGGTGAAGCTTTCTTT.